This T cell receptor beta chain was recovered during a study of T cell responses to AZD1222 COVID-19 vaccine. As to this clone: Its antigen is unknown.

Overall study findings and caveats: Reports say nearly half of spike-specific TCRs go after unmutated variant regions. Donors were mostly white British, more females; clonal diversity possibly underestimated. The study found Spike-specific TCR breadth and depth rose after two AZD1222 doses. Spike was spanned by vaccine-associated CD4 TCRs, which were dominant at 160-218 and 743-854.

V shed 0 bases and J shed 5 bases, with 11 bases lying between them. CDR3 size: 15 residues. Germline V gene lookup returns CDR1 GTSNPN and CDR2 SVGIG (reference sequence). Libraries were prepared by immunoSEQ multiplex PCR; TCRdb keeps only in-frame clonotypes and omits some of them. The sample holds 95,000 to 120,000 clones, approximately 89% seen once. The sequencing here drew on peripheral blood, taken on day 0 of MenACWY control vaccination. The receptor's source is an adult in good health. The V and J genes are TRBV30 and TRBJ1-6, with D tentatively TRBD1 (6 bases). CDR3 DNA: TGTGCCTGGAGTGTACTAGGACAGAATAATTCACCCCTCCACTTT. As protein: CAWSVLGQNNSPLHF.